This TCR beta chain was sequenced during a study of T cell clonotyping in hematopoietic cell transplantation. The study, taken as a whole, reports: Few recipient clonotypes overlapped donors; over 97% were de novo at given depth.

To note about this clone: The antigen is undetermined.

Measured with immunoSEQ multiplex PCR; TCRdb has only the in-frame clones, and not every one. The sample lists around 15,000 clones, 93% occurring once. The sample's time point: recipient sample about 28 days before transplant, after cytoreduction. CDR3 length: 12 amino acids. From germline, CDR1 is GTSNPN and CDR2 SVGIG (reference sequence). V was cut by 4 bases and J by 4 bases, with 11 bases left in between. This receptor was identified in a man younger than 35 with biphenotypic leukemia. Some clones in this sample may be carry-over from other donors' samples. The chain links TRBV30 to TRBJ2-7, with D possibly TRBD1 on 5 matching bases. The sample was peripheral blood mononuclear cells, taken before stem cell transplant. CDR3 bases: TGTGCCTGGACCGACAGTGGGTACGAGCAGTACTTC. Protein: CAWTDSGYEQYF.